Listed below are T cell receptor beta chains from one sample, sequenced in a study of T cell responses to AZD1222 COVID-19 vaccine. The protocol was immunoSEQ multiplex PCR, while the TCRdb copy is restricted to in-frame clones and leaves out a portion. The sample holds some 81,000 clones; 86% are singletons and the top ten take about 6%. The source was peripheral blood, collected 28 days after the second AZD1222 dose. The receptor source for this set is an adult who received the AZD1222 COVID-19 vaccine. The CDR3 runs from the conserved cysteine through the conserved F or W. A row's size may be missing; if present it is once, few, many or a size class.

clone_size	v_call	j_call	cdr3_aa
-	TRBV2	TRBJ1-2	CASRSGDRRNYGYTF
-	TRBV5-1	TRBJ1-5	CASSPGRGNSNQPQHF
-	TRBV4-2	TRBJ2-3	CASSPPRSGGAGTQYF
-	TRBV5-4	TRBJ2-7	CASSGTSYEQYF
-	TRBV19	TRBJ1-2	CASNPGKGPFYGYTF
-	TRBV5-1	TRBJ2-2	CASREALTTGELFF
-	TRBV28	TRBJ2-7	CASSWALDVSYEQYF
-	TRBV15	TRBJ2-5	CATRDPRAIETQYF
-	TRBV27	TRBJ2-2	CASSPWGGTGELFF
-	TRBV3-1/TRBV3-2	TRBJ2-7	CASSRDRGLYEQYF
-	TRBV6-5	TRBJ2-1	CASSYFQTSTYNEQFF
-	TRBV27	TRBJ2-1	CASSTFASGRAGEQFF
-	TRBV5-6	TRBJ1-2	CASSLGAGTYGYTF
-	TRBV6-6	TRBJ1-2	CASSSPGPRPYGYTF
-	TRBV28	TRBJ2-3	CASRRRRAEFSMDTQYF
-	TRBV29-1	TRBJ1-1	CSVRQGQNTEAFF
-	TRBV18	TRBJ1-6	CASSPGQGDSPLHF
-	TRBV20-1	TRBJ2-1	CSASRGSNEQFF
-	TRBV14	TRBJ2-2	CASSQDRTGELFF
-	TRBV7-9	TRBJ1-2	CASSRTGDGYTF
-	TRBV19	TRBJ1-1	CASTTGPTSEAFF
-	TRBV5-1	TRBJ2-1	CASFHQSSYNEQFF
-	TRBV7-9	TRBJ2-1	CASSLEPYEQFF
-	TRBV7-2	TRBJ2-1	CASSLDLGTGEQFF
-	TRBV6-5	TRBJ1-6	CASRSTGGGSPLHF
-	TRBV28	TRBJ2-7	CASNGQGVEQYF
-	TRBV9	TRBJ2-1	CASSVSRFESEQFF
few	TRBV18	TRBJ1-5	CASSPGGWNQPQHF
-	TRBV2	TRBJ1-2	CASSVDTGPAFGYTF
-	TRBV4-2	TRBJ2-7	CASSHTGFGSSYEQYF
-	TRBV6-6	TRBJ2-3	CASSPPGGAGTDTQYF
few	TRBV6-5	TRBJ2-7	CASRLEQGYEQYF
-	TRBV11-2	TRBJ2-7	CASSLGGPTTSYEQYF
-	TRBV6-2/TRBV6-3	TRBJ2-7	CASSLRQGRSVYEQYF
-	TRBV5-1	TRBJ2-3	CASSLPAGGQRIDTQYF
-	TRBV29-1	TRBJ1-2	CSVEGTPDLYGYTF
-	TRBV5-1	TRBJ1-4	CASSPTGAANEKLFF
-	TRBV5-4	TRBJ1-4	CASSSRTGAGEKLFF
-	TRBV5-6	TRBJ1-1	CASSFSSGGYTEAFF
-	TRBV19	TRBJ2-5	CASSMGLAGQETQYF
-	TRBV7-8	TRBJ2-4	CASSWAQGIQYF
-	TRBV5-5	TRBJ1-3	CASIGFGAGRGSGNTIYF
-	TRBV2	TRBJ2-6	CASSQRRGSGANVLTF
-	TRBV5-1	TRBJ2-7	CASSLQGLEQYF
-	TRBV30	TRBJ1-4	CAWTPGRQFFNEKLFF
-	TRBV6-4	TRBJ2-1	CASSEQALSSYNEQFF
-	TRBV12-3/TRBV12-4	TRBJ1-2	CASSPGGSYGYTF
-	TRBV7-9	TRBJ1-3	CASSLDRKYSGNTIYF
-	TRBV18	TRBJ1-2	CASSPRDRDGYTF
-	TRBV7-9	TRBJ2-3	CASSSPFSTQYF
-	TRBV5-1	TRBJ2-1	CASSLEVEYNEQFF
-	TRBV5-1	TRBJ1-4	CASSLAGGHGEKLFF